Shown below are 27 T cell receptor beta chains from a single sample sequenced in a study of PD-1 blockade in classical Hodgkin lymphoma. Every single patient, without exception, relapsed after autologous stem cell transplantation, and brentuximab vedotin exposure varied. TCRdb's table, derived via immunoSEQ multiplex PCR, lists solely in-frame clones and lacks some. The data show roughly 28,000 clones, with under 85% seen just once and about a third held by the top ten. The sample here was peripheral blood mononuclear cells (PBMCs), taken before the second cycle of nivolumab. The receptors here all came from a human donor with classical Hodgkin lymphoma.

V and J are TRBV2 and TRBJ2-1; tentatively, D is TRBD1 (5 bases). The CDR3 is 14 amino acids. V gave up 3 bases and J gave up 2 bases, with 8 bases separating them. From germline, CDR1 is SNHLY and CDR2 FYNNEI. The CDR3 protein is CASSERQTYNEQFF. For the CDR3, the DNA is TGTGCCAGCAGTGAGCGACAGACCTACAATGAGCAGTTCTTC.

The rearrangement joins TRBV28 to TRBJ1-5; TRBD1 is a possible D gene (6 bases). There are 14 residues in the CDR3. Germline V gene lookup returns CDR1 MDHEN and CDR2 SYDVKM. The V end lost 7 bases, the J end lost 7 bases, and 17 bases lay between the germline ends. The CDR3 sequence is CASNEGGGLQPQHF. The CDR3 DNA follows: TGTGCCAGCAACGAGGGGGGGGGATTACAGCCCCAGCATTTT.

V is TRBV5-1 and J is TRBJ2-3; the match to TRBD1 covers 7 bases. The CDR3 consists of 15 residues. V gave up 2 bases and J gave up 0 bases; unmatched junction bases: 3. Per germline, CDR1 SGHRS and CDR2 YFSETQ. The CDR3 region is CASSFQGVSTDTQYF. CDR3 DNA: TGCGCCAGCAGCTTCCAGGGGGTTAGCACAGATACGCAGTATTTT.

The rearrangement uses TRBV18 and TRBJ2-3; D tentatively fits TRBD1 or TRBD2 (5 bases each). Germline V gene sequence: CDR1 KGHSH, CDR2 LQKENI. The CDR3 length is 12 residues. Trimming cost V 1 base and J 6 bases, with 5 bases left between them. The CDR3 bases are TGTGCCAGCTCACCACGGGGGGATACGCAGTATTTT. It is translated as CASSPRGDTQYF.

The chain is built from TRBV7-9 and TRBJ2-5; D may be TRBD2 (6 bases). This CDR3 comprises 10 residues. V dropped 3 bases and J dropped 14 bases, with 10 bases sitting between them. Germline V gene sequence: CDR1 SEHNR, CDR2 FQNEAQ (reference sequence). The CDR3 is CASSFGGLYF. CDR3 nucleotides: TGTGCCAGCAGCTTTGGGGGACTTTACTTC.

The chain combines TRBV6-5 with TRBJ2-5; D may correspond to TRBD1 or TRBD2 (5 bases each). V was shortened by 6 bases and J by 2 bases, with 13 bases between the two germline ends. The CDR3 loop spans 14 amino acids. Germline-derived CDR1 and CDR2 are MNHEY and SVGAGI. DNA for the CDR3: TGTGCCAGCAGGCGAGGGGTAATACAAGAGACCCAGTACTTC. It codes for CASRRGVIQETQYF.

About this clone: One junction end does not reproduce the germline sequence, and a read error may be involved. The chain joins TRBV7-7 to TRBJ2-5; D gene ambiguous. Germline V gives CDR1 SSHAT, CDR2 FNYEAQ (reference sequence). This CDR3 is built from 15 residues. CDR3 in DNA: TGTGCTAGCAGCCAAGGTGGTAGTATGGGTGAGACCCAGTACTTC. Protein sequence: CASSQGGSMGETQYF.

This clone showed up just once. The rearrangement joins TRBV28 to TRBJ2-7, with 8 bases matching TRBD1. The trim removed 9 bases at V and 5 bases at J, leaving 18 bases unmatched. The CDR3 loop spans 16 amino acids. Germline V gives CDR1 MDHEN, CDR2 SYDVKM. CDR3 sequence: CASGPPDRGPVDEQYF. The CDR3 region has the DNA TGTGCCAGTGGTCCCCCTGACAGGGGCCCCGTCGACGAGCAGTACTTC. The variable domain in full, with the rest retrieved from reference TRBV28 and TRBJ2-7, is DVKVTQSSRYLVKRTGEKVFLECVQDMDHENMFWYRQDPGLGLRLIYFSYDVKMKEKGDIPEGYSVSREKKERFSLILESASTNQTSMYLCASGPPDRGPVDEQYFGPGTRLTVT.

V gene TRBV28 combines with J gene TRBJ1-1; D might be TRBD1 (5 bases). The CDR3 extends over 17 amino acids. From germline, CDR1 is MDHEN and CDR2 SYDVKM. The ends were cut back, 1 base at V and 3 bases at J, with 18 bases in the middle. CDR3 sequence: CASSLFSQVPGDTEAFF. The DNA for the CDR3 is TGTGCCAGCAGTTTATTCAGTCAGGTTCCGGGGGACACTGAAGCTTTCTTT.

CDR3 DNA: TGCGCCAGCAGCAGGGGACAGACCTCCTACGAGCAGTACTTC. This codes for CASSRGQTSYEQYF. This chain links TRBV5-1 with TRBJ2-7, with 7 bases matching TRBD1. This CDR3 has 14 residues. CDR1 is SGHRS, CDR2 YFSETQ, per germline. Trimming cost V 4 bases and J 0 bases; bases outside gene matches: 4.

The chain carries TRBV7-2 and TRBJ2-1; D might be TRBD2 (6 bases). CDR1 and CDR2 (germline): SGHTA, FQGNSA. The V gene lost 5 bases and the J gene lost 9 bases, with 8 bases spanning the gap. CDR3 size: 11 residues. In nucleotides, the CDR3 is TGTGCCAGCAGCGGAGGGGCTGAGCAGTTCTTC. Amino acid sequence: CASSGGAEQFF.

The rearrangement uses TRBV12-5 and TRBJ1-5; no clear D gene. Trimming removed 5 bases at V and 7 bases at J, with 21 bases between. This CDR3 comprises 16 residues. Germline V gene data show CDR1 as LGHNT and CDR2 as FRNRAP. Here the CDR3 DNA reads TGTGCTAGTGGTCCCGCGCCACAGACCGGCGGGCAGCCCCAGCATTTT. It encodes CASGPAPQTGGQPQHF.

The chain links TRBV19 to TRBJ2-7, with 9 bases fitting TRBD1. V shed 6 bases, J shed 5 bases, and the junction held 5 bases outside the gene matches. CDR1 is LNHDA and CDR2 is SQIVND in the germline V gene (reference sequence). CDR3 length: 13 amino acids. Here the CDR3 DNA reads TGTGCCAGTAGAAGGACAGGGGCGAACGAGCAGTACTTC. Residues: CASRRTGANEQYF.

CDR3 bases: TGTGCCAGTAGTATCTTGACAGTAGATGGCTACACCTTC. Amino acid sequence: CASSILTVDGYTF. The chain combines TRBV19 with TRBJ1-2; D is possibly TRBD1 (5 bases). Germline V gene data show CDR1 as LNHDA and CDR2 as SQIVND (reference sequence). V lost 3 bases and J lost 6, with 11 bases in between. The CDR3 loop spans 13 amino acids.

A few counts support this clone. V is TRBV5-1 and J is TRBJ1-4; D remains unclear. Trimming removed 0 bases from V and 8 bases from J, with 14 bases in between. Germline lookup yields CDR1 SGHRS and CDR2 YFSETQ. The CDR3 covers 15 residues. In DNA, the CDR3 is TGCGCCAGCAGCTTGGCGGGCGATTTCAGAGAAAAACTGTTTTTT. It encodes CASSLAGDFREKLFF.

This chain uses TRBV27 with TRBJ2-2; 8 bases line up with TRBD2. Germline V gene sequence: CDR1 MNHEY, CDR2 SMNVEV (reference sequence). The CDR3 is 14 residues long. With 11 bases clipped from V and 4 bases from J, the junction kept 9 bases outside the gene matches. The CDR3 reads CAHGRGGPTGELFF. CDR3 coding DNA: TGTGCCCACGGGAGGGGAGGCCCCACCGGGGAGCTGTTTTTT.

CDR3 DNA: TGCGCCAGCAGCCAAGATGGTCAGGGATCGGGGCCCTTCGGAGAAAAACTGTTTTTT. This gives the protein CASSQDGQGSGPFGEKLFF. J is TRBJ1-4 and V is TRBV4-1, with D perhaps matching TRBD1 (5 bases). The germline CDR1 and CDR2 sequences are MGHRA and YSYEKL. This CDR3 region has 19 residues. V was cut by 0 bases and J by 8 bases, with 25 bases left in between.

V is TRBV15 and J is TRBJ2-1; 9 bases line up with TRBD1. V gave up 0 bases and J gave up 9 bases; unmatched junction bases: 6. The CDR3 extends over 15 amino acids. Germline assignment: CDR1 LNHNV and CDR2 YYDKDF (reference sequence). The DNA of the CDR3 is TGTGCCACCAGCAGAGATTCACAGGGGGCGGGTGAGCAGTTCTTC. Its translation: CATSRDSQGAGEQFF.

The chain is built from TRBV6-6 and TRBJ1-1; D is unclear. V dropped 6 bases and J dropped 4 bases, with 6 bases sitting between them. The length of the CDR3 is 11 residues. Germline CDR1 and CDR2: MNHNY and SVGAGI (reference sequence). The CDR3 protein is CASSSPTEAFF. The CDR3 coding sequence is TGTGCCAGCAGCTCCCCCACTGAAGCTTTCTTT.

CDR3 DNA: TGTGCCAGCAGTGTAGCCGCCTGGGGCACCGGGGAGCTGTTTTTT. Amino acid sequence: CASSVAAWGTGELFF. The chain has TRBV28 and TRBJ2-2; D is uncertain. The CDR3 is 15 amino acids. Trimming cost V 5 bases and J 4 bases, with 14 bases left between them. CDR1 MDHEN and CDR2 SYDVKM come from the germline V gene.

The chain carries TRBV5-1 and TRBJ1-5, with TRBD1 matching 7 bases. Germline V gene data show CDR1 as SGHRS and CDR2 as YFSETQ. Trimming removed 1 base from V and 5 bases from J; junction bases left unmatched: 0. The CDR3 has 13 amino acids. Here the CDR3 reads CASSLTGDQPQHF. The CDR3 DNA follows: TGCGCCAGCAGCTTGACAGGGGATCAGCCCCAGCATTTT. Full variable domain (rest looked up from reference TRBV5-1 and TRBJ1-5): KAGVTQTPRYLIKTRGQQVTLSCSPISGHRSVSWYQQTPGQGLQFLFEYFSETQRNKGNFPGRFSGRQFSNSRSEMNVSTLELGDSALYLCASSLTGDQPQHFGDGTRLSIL.

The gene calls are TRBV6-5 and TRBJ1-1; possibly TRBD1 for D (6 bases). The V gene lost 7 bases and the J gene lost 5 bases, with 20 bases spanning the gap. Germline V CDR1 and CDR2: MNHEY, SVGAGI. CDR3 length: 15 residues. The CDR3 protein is CASTGGGGAWTEAFF. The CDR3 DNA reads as TGTGCCAGCACCGGAGGAGGGGGGGCGTGGACTGAAGCTTTCTTT.

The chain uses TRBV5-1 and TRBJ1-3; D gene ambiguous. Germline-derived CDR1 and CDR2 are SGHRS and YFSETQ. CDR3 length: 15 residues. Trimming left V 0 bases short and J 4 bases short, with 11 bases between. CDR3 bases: TGCGCCAGCAGCTTGGGTCAAGTTACCGGAAACACCATATATTTT. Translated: CASSLGQVTGNTIYF.

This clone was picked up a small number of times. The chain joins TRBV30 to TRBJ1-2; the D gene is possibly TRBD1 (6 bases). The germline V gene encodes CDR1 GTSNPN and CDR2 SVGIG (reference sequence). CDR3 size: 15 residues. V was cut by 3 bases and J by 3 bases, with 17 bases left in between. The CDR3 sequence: CAWSPGQSPDYGYTF. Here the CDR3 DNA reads TGTGCCTGGAGCCCAGGACAGTCCCCGGACTATGGCTACACCTTC.

Written as DNA, the CDR3 is TGTGCCAGCAAGGGGGGCCTTGACTACGAGCAGTACTTC. It translates to CASKGGLDYEQYF. The genes are TRBV6-1 and TRBJ2-7; D tentatively fits TRBD1 or TRBD2 (6 bases each). Per the germline V gene, CDR1 is MNHNS and CDR2 is SASEGT. CDR3 length equals 13 residues. Between the trimmed V and J ends, which lost 7 bases and 3 bases, there was a span of 13 bases.

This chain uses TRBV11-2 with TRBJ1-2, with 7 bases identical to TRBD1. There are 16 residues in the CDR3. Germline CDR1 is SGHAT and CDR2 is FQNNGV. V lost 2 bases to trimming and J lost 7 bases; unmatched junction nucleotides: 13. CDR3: CASSLRIDRVGGGYTF. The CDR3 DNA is TGTGCCAGCAGCTTACGAATAGACAGGGTTGGGGGTGGCTACACCTTC.

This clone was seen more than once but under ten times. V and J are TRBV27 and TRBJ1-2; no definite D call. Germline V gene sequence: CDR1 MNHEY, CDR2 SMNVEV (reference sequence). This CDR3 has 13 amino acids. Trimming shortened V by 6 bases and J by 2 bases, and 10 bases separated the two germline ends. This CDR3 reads CASSPGSNYGYTF. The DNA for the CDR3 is TGTGCCAGCAGCCCGGGATCCAACTATGGCTACACCTTC.